The 21 T cell receptor beta chains listed next were all sequenced from one sample in a study of cytomegalovirus exposure and HLA in healthy donors. The PCR contained 60 Vbeta and 13 Jbeta primers. TCRdb's copy holds only in-frame clones and misses some; the assay was immunoSEQ multiplex PCR. The repertoire holds some 140,000 clones, with roughly 73% as singletons. Material for sequencing was PBMCs. These receptors all come from a male donor in good health and CMV-seronegative.

The chain links TRBV7-9 to TRBJ2-1; D possibly corresponds to TRBD2 (5 bases). V was pared by 3 bases and J by 5 bases, with 11 bases between. Per the germline V gene, CDR1 is SEHNR and CDR2 is FQNEAQ (reference sequence). This CDR3 has 14 residues. CDR3 sequence reads: CASSFGNKDNEQFF. The CDR3 DNA reads TGTGCCAGCAGCTTCGGGAATAAGGACAATGAGCAGTTCTTC.

The V call is TRBV30, the J call TRBJ1-6; 10 nucleotides line up with TRBD1. This CDR3 comprises 14 residues. After removal of 2 bases from V and 7 bases from J, the junction contained 2 bases not matched to a gene. Germline CDR1 GTSNPN, CDR2 SVGIG (reference sequence). CDR3 nucleotides: TGTGCCTGGAGTATGACAGGGGGCAATTCACCCCTCCACTTT. Protein sequence: CAWSMTGGNSPLHF. The full variable domain, its missing parts supplied by reference TRBV30 and TRBJ1-6, is SQTIHQWPATLVQPVGSPLSLECTVEGTSNPNLYWYRQAAGRGLQLLFYSVGIGQISSEVPQNLSASRPQDRQFILSSKKLLLSDSGFYLCAWSMTGGNSPLHFGNGTRLTVT.

The CDR3 nucleotides are TGCGCCAGCAGCCGGACTAGCGGGGGGGCCCACTCCTACAATGAGCAGTTCTTC. This encodes CASSRTSGGAHSYNEQFF. This rearrangement joins TRBV5-1 to TRBJ2-1; 15 bases agree with TRBD2. Trimming at V came to 4 bases and at J to 0 bases, leaving 5 bases not matched to a gene. This CDR3 has 18 residues. Germline CDR1 is SGHRS and CDR2 is YFSETQ.

The gene calls are TRBV11-2 and TRBJ2-3, with TRBD2 matching over 12 bases. The V and J ends lost 4 bases and 0 bases, in that order; junction bases with no gene match: 5. Germline loops: CDR1 SGHAT, CDR2 FQNNGV. There are 17 residues in the CDR3. This chain's CDR3 is CASSSRLAGASTDTQYF. In DNA form, the CDR3 reads TGTGCCAGCAGCTCCCGACTAGCGGGGGCTAGCACAGATACGCAGTATTTT.

This clone was seen at least ten times. V is TRBV5-1 and J is TRBJ2-5; TRBD2 matches at 10 bases. CDR1 and CDR2 (germline): SGHRS, YFSETQ. This CDR3 comprises 15 residues. V was clipped by 2 bases and J by 4 bases; unmatched bases: 5. The CDR3 sequence: CASSFSGGSLETQYF. CDR3 sequence (DNA): TGCGCCAGCAGCTTTAGCGGGGGGTCTTTAGAGACCCAGTACTTC.

The chain joins TRBV6-5 to TRBJ2-7; D is possibly TRBD1 (6 bases). This CDR3 is built from 14 residues. CDR1 is MNHEY and CDR2 is SVGAGI in the germline V gene. Trimming removed 2 bases at V and 5 bases at J, with 13 bases between. The CDR3 nucleotides read TGTGCCAGCAGTTACCCCGGGACATTAGACGAGCAGTACTTC. Its protein is CASSYPGTLDEQYF.

V gene TRBV30 combines with J gene TRBJ2-1, with D perhaps TRBD2 (6 bases). This CDR3 spans 13 amino acids. Germline V lookup: CDR1 GTSNPN, CDR2 SVGIG (reference sequence). V lost 5 bases and J 4 bases, leaving 12 bases between the germline ends. CDR3 region: CAWGTGDYNEQFF. CDR3 in DNA: TGTGCCTGGGGGACGGGGGATTACAATGAGCAGTTCTTC. Using reference TRBV30 and TRBJ2-1 for the parts outside the CDR3, the full variable domain is SQTIHQWPATLVQPVGSPLSLECTVEGTSNPNLYWYRQAAGRGLQLLFYSVGIGQISSEVPQNLSASRPQDRQFILSSKKLLLSDSGFYLCAWGTGDYNEQFFGPGTRLTVL.

The CDR3 loop reads CASSYVYMNTEAFF. The CDR3 bases are TGTGCCAGCAGTTACGTGTATATGAACACTGAAGCTTTCTTT. The genes are TRBV6-5 and TRBJ1-1; D unclear. CDR3 length: 14 residues. V was cut by 2 bases and J by 0 bases, with 7 bases left in between. Per the germline V gene, CDR1 is MNHEY and CDR2 is SVGAGI.

This chain links TRBV5-4 with TRBJ1-2, with a tentative D call TRBD1 (6 bases). Trimming cost V 0 bases and J 12 bases, with 24 bases left between them. The germline V gene has CDR1 SGHNT and CDR2 YYREEE (reference sequence). The CDR3 totals 16 residues. CDR3 protein: CASSLAIVGTSSKNTF. The CDR3 nucleotides read TGTGCCAGCAGCTTGGCCATCGTCGGGACAAGCTCGAAAAACACCTTC.

V and J are TRBV12-5 and TRBJ2-5, with D possibly matching TRBD1 (8 bases). V lost 7 bases and J lost 5, with 20 bases in between. The germline V gene encodes CDR1 LGHNT and CDR2 FRNRAP. The CDR3 has 15 residues. CDR3 sequence: CASATGGDPIETQYF. CDR3 DNA sequence: TGTGCTAGTGCTACAGGGGGGGATCCCATTGAGACCCAGTACTTC.

The chain joins TRBV7-2 to TRBJ1-3; 8 bases are a match to TRBD1. Trimming removed 3 bases from V and 3 bases from J; junction bases left unmatched: 1. Germline-derived CDR1 and CDR2 are SGHTA and FQGNSA. This CDR3 has 14 amino acids. CDR3 sequence (DNA): TGTGCCAGCAGCTTCGGGACAGGTGGAAACACCATATATTTT. Its translation: CASSFGTGGNTIYF.

The CDR3 region is CASQSGGETQYF. As DNA, the CDR3 is TGTGCCAGCCAAAGTGGGGGGGAGACCCAGTACTTC. The chain links TRBV7-9 to TRBJ2-5; maybe TRBD2 (6 bases). Deletions cut 8 bases from V and 5 bases from J, with 12 bases between. Germline V gene sequence: CDR1 SEHNR, CDR2 FQNEAQ (reference sequence). This CDR3 has 12 amino acids.

This rearrangement joins TRBV7-2 to TRBJ1-2; tentative D call: TRBD1 (5 bases). Germline lookup yields CDR1 SGHTA and CDR2 FQGNSA. The CDR3 consists of 14 residues. V gave up 9 bases and J gave up 4 bases, with 18 bases separating them. CDR3 sequence: CASRAGGGVYGYTF. CDR3 nucleotide sequence: TGTGCCAGTCGCGCGGGCGGGGGGGTCTATGGCTACACCTTC.

This clone was counted a few times. The identical CDR3 is also encoded by other nucleotide sequences in the sample. V usage is TRBV6-6 and J usage is TRBJ1-5; 8 bases match TRBD1. Germline V gives CDR1 MNHNY, CDR2 SVGAGI (reference sequence). Unmatched junction bases numbered 4, after V lost 4 bases and J lost 2 bases. The CDR3 length is 15 residues. The CDR3 sequence: CASSFGQGGNQPQHF. The CDR3, as DNA: TGTGCCAGCAGTTTCGGACAGGGAGGCAATCAGCCCCAGCATTTT.

The chain employs TRBV5-1 and TRBJ2-5; TRBD2 is a possible D gene (6 bases). This CDR3 comprises 14 residues. Germline V gives CDR1 SGHRS, CDR2 YFSETQ. With 2 bases removed from V and 5 bases from J, the gap between germline ends came to 13 bases. The CDR3 reads CASSLGPGEETQYF. For the CDR3, the DNA is TGCGCCAGCAGCTTAGGACCGGGGGAGGAGACCCAGTACTTC. Full variable domain (missing parts from reference TRBV5-1 and TRBJ2-5): KAGVTQTPRYLIKTRGQQVTLSCSPISGHRSVSWYQQTPGQGLQFLFEYFSETQRNKGNFPGRFSGRQFSNSRSEMNVSTLELGDSALYLCASSLGPGEETQYFGPGTRLLVL.

CDR3 in amino acids: CASSLGRANTGELFF. Here the CDR3 DNA reads TGTGCCAGCAGCTTAGGCAGGGCGAACACCGGGGAGCTGTTTTTT. The chain couples TRBV7-2 to TRBJ2-2, with D perhaps TRBD1 (5 bases). The V and J ends lost 1 base and 0 bases respectively, with 6 bases between them. CDR3 length equals 15 residues. CDR1 is SGHTA and CDR2 is FQGNSA in the germline V gene.

This clone showed up just once. The chain couples TRBV5-1 to TRBJ2-3; 9 bases are a match to TRBD1. Germline V gene lookup returns CDR1 SGHRS and CDR2 YFSETQ. V lost 3 bases to trimming and J lost 3 bases; unmatched junction nucleotides: 5. There are 15 residues in the CDR3. CDR3 protein: CASSSGQGWTDTQYF. The CDR3 DNA follows: TGCGCCAGCAGCTCGGGACAGGGATGGACAGATACGCAGTATTTT.

CDR3 coding DNA: TGTGCCTGGAGGTTATGGGGGGACTGGGAGCAGTACTTC. Protein sequence: CAWRLWGDWEQYF. The V and J genes are TRBV30 and TRBJ2-7; D perhaps matches TRBD2 (6 bases). In germline, CDR1 is GTSNPN, CDR2 SVGIG (reference sequence). The CDR3 has 13 amino acids. Deletions cut 3 bases from V and 7 bases from J, with 16 bases between.

This clone has just a few counts. The V call is TRBV6-1, the J call TRBJ2-7, with D perhaps TRBD2 (6 bases). The CDR3 is 15 residues long. In germline, CDR1 is MNHNS, CDR2 SASEGT. The V and J ends lost 5 bases and 2 bases respectively, with 16 bases between them. The CDR3, as DNA: TGTGCCAGCAGTCCAGAGTCGGGGAGGACCTACGAGCAGTACTTC. It yields the protein CASSPESGRTYEQYF.

The chain is built from TRBV27 and TRBJ1-2; 10 bases map to TRBD1. With 5 bases clipped from V and 6 bases from J, the junction kept 9 bases outside the gene matches. Germline V CDR1 and CDR2: MNHEY, SMNVEV (reference sequence). The CDR3 covers 15 residues. DNA for the CDR3: TGTGCCAGCAGTCTAATTGGGACAGGGGAGAATGGCTACACCTTC. It yields the protein CASSLIGTGENGYTF.

The chain recombines TRBV7-6 with TRBJ2-5, with 7 bases identical to TRBD2. V gave up 1 base and J gave up 0 bases; unmatched junction bases: 14. The CDR3 contains 19 residues. Germline-derived CDR1 and CDR2 are SGHVS and FNYEAQ. The CDR3 DNA reads as TGTGCCAGCAGCTTAGGGTGGGACTACAGCGGAGATAACCAAGAGACCCAGTACTTC. Amino acids: CASSLGWDYSGDNQETQYF.